This TCR beta chain is drawn from a study of T cells in Graves' hyperthyroidism and ophthalmopathy. This CDR3 has 13 amino acids. After removal of 6 bases from V and 14 bases from J, the junction contained 11 bases not matched to a gene. CDR1 MDHEN and CDR2 SYDVKM come from the germline V gene. This clonotype has ten or more counts. It was RNA transcripts that yielded the amplified TCR beta CDR3 regions. Carried out on the TCR CDR3, a first-round RT-PCR used the HTBI primer set. MiXCR, run by TCRdb on the multiplex PCR reads, gives a single entry per CDR3 protein. The table shows more than 300,000 distinct CDR3 sequences, with roughly 15% occurring only once.

Sequencing was carried out using blood. The V and J genes are TRBV28 and TRBJ2-1, with 9 bases that match TRBD2. The sequence was obtained from a woman between 25 and 40 years old with Graves' ophthalmopathy. CDR3 coding DNA: TGTGCCAGCAGAGAACAGCGGGGGGCGGGGGAGTTCTTC. As protein: CASREQRGAGEFF.